This TCR beta chain was captured by sequencing in a study of T cell responses to AZD1222 COVID-19 vaccine. The study, taken as a whole, reports: Baseline testing showed seropositivity in only six AZD1222 recipients. Donors, mostly white British, included more females; clonal diversity was possibly underestimated. Regions left unmutated in variants are reportedly the target of nearly half of spike-specific TCRs. All repertoire sampling was performed exclusively after the peak T cell response.

On this clone itself: The antigen remains unidentified.

Assay used: immunoSEQ multiplex PCR; TCRdb lists only in-frame clones, some missing. The sample lists 110,000 or so clones, 88% occurring once. The source was peripheral blood, collected on day 0 of AZD1222 vaccination. The receptor comes from an adult in good health.

CDR3 nucleotides: TGCGCCAGCAGCTTAGATGGGAGTACCTACGAGCAGTACTTC. It yields the protein CASSLDGSTYEQYF. The chain uses TRBV5-1 and TRBJ2-7; TRBD2 might be the D (5 bases). Germline V gene data show CDR1 as SGHRS and CDR2 as YFSETQ. V shed 2 bases and J shed 2 bases, with 11 bases lying between them. The length of the CDR3 is 14 residues.